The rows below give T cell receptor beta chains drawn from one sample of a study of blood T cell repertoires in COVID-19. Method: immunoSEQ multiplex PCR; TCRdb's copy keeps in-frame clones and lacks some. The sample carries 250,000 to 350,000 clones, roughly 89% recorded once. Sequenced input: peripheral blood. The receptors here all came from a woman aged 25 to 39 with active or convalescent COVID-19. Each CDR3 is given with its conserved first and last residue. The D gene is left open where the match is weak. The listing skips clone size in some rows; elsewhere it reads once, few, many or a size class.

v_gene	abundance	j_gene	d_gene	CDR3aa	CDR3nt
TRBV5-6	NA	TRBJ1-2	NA	CASSLDWGEYGYTF	TGTGCCAGCAGCTTGGACTGGGGGGAATATGGCTACACCTTC
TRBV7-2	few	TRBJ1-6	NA	CASSLNLRSPLHF	TGTGCCAGCAGCTTAAACCTCCGGTCACCCCTCCACTTT
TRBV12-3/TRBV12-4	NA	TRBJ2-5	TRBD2	CASTPSGGETQYF	TGTGCCAGCACCCCTTCGGGGGGGGAGACCCAGTACTTC
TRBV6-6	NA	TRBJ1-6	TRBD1	CASRVTGGNSPLHF	TGTGCCAGCAGGGTTACAGGGGGCAATTCACCCCTCCACTTT
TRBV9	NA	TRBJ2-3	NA	CASSVEGTDTQYF	TGTGCCAGCAGCGTGGAGGGGACAGATACGCAGTATTTT
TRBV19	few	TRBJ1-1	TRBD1	CASTPRQGAGGTEAFF	TGTGCCAGTACCCCAAGACAGGGGGCAGGAGGGACTGAAGCTTTCTTT
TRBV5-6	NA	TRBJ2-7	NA	CASSLAPFVEGGSNEQYF	TGTGCCAGCAGCTTGGCCCCCTTCGTGGAGGGAGGTAGCAACGAGCAGTACTTC
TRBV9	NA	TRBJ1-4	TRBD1	CASSPGQGYTNEKLFF	TGTGCCAGCAGCCCTGGACAGGGGTACACTAATGAAAAACTGTTTTTT
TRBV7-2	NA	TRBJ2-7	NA	CASTPLGDEQYF	TGTGCCAGCACCCCTCTAGGGGACGAGCAGTACTTC
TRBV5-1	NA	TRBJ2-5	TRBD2	CASSLWSSGAETQYF	TGCGCCAGCAGCTTGTGGTCTAGCGGGGCGGAGACCCAGTACTTC
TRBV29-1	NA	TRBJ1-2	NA	CSVVVSTYGYTF	TGCAGCGTTGTGGTTTCTACCTATGGCTACACCTTC
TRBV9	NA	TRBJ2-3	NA	CASSVLGAPGADTQYF	TGTGCCAGCAGCGTATTGGGGGCGCCCGGGGCAGATACGCAGTATTTT
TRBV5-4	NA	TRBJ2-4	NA	CASSEPTSGGTKKNIQYF	TGTGCCAGCAGCGAGCCTACCAGCGGAGGGACGAAGAAAAACATTCAGTACTTC
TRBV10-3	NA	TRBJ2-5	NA	CAITLPSVGVTQYF	TGTGCCATCACCTTACCTAGCGTCGGGGTGACCCAGTACTTC
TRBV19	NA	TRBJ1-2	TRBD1	CASSIRDAEGALGYGYTF	TGTGCCAGTAGTATCCGAGACGCAGAGGGGGCGCTGGGCTATGGCTACACCTTC
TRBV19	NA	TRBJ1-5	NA	CASSIARSRGNQPQHF	TGTGCCAGTAGTATAGCCCGAAGCAGGGGCAATCAGCCCCAGCATTTT
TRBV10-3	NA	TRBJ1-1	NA	CAISAQGSNTEAFF	TGTGCCATCAGTGCCCAGGGCTCAAACACTGAAGCTTTCTTT
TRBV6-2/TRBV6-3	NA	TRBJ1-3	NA	CASSYPPWGDGNTIYF	TGTGCCAGCAGTTACCCTCCCTGGGGGGACGGAAACACCATATATTTT
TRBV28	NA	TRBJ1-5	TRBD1	CASIQDRGQPQHF	TGTGCCAGCATCCAGGACAGGGGTCAGCCCCAGCATTTT
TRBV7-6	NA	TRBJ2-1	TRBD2	CASSLGLAGGQGEQFF	TGTGCCAGCAGCTTGGGACTAGCGGGGGGGCAAGGTGAGCAGTTCTTC